These 9 T cell receptor beta chains share one sample of origin, sequenced in a study of T cell changes during pregnancy in multiple sclerosis (dated by TCRdb to between 2018 and 2020). The receptor library was made with the immunoSEQ multiplex PCR assay. TCRdb re-hosts the immuneACCESS table, in-frame sequences only. Its copies lack some clones; in the studies checked, an unresolved V gene accounts for under half of them, and the cause for the rest is not known. The sample table shows some 57,000 clones, and approximately 90% are seen once. The ten largest clones capture 0.7% to 0.9% of the sample. Source: peripheral blood, taken in the first trimester of pregnancy. These receptor sequences come from a female donor in good health, enrolled as a control in a pregnancy study.

The rearrangement links TRBV14 to TRBJ1-4; D is unclear. CDR1 and CDR2 from the germline V gene are SGHDN and FVKESK. V lost 1 base, J lost 7 bases, and 7 bases lay in between. The CDR3 spans 13 residues. CDR3 residues: CASSQVRLEKLFF. CDR3 bases: TGTGCCAGCAGCCAAGTGCGGCTTGAAAAACTGTTTTTT.

This clone was seen just once. The chain links TRBV30 to TRBJ1-5; D is uncertain. V was clipped by 3 bases and J by 3 bases, with 9 bases between them. The CDR3 loop spans 13 amino acids. Germline values: CDR1 GTSNPN, CDR2 SVGIG (reference sequence). DNA of the CDR3: TGTGCCTGGAGCCTACAGCACAATCAGCCCCAGCATTTT. Translating gives CAWSLQHNQPQHF.

This chain connects TRBV28 to TRBJ1-4, with 7 bases identical to TRBD1. The CDR3 has 15 residues. V lost 5 bases, J lost 0 bases, and 3 bases stayed unmatched. The germline V gene has CDR1 MDHEN and CDR2 SYDVKM. The CDR3 spells CASSLTGATNEKLFF. In nucleotides, the CDR3 is TGTGCCAGCAGTCTTACAGGGGCAACTAATGAAAAACTGTTTTTT.

The chain carries TRBV6-1 and TRBJ1-1, with unresolved D. Germline CDR1 MNHNS, CDR2 SASEGT. Trimming cost V 10 bases and J 3 bases, with 15 bases left between them. The length of the CDR3 is 13 residues. The CDR3 loop reads CATLGTLDTEAFF. The DNA of the CDR3 is TGTGCCACCCTCGGTACCTTGGACACTGAAGCTTTCTTT.

In this sample, this clone turned up a few times. J is TRBJ2-5 and V is TRBV7-2, with 10 bases aligning to TRBD2. CDR1 SGHTA and CDR2 FQGNSA come from the germline V gene. V lost 5 bases and J lost 2; bases outside the gene matches: 5. CDR3 size: 15 residues. The CDR3 is CASSASGGEQETQYF. CDR3 in DNA: TGTGCCAGCAGCGCTAGCGGGGGTGAACAAGAGACCCAGTACTTC.

The chain is built from TRBV6-1 and TRBJ1-1; D is perhaps TRBD1 (5 bases). This CDR3 is built from 12 residues. Trimming took 7 bases from V and 11 from J, leaving 17 bases between them. Germline CDR1 is MNHNS and CDR2 is SASEGT. Here the CDR3 DNA reads TGTGCCAGCATTCGTGGGGGGGTTAGGGCTTTCTTT. Protein sequence: CASIRGGVRAFF.

The V gene is TRBV5-1, the J gene TRBJ2-2; TRBD1 might be the D (5 bases). The CDR3 covers 12 residues. CDR1 is SGHRS and CDR2 is YFSETQ in the germline V gene. V lost 0 bases and J lost 8, with 5 bases in between. CDR3 nucleotide sequence: TGCGCCAGCAGCTTGGGACAGGGGGAGCTGTTTTTT. Its translation is CASSLGQGELFF.

This chain joins TRBV9 and TRBJ2-1; 7 bases fit TRBD2. This CDR3 comprises 14 residues. The junction had 9 bases not matched to a gene; V was cut back by 1 base and J by 11 bases. Germline assignment: CDR1 SGDLS and CDR2 YYNGEE. CDR3 coding DNA: TGTGCCAGCAGCGTATCCTGGGGGGGTCGTCAGCAGTTCTTC. It translates to CASSVSWGGRQQFF. The full variable domain, with the rest looked up from reference TRBV9 and TRBJ2-1, is DSGVTQTPKHLITATGQRVTLRCSPRSGDLSVYWYQQSLDQGLQFLIQYYNGEERAKGNILERFSAQQFPDLHSELNLSSLELGDSALYFCASSVSWGGRQQFFGPGTRLTVL.

This rearrangement joins TRBV7-2 to TRBJ1-1; 7 bases fit TRBD1. The germline gives CDR1 SGHTA, CDR2 FQGNSA. The CDR3 covers 14 residues. The V gene end was trimmed by 5 bases and the J gene end by 3 bases; junction bases not matched to a gene: 6. DNA for the CDR3: TGTGCCAGCAGCCAGACAGGGCTTTACACTGAAGCTTTCTTT. Protein product: CASSQTGLYTEAFF.